What follows are 11 T cell receptor beta chains derived from one specimen sequenced in a study of cytomegalovirus exposure and HLA in healthy donors. The study ran its PCR with 60 Vbeta and 13 Jbeta primers. The data were produced by immunoSEQ multiplex PCR, yet TCRdb's version contains in-frame clones alone and is incomplete. This sample has some 120,000 clones, with more than 80% found just once. The specimen was PBMCs. These receptors all come from a man aged 35-49 years in good health and CMV-seronegative.

The chain employs TRBV7-2 and TRBJ2-1; D is undetermined. CDR3 length equals 17 residues. Trimming shortened V by 2 bases and J by 0 bases, and 14 bases separated the two germline ends. Germline CDR1 reads SGHTA; CDR2 reads FQGNSA. The CDR3 nucleotides are TGTGCCAGCAGCTTAAACGTTGGCAGATACTCCTACAATGAGCAGTTCTTC. This sequence encodes CASSLNVGRYSYNEQFF.

J is TRBJ1-5 and V is TRBV5-6; D is ambiguous. The CDR3 is made up of 13 amino acids. V lost 4 bases and J 0 bases, leaving 5 bases between the germline ends. The germline V gene encodes CDR1 SGHDT and CDR2 YYEEEE. CDR3 residues: CASSVRSNQPQHF. DNA for the CDR3: TGTGCCAGCAGCGTTCGTAGCAATCAGCCCCAGCATTTT. Full variable domain (remainder filled in from reference TRBV5-6 and TRBJ1-5): DAGVTQSPTHLIKTRGQQVTLRCSPKSGHDTVSWYQQALGQGPQFIFQYYEEEERQRGNFPDRFSGHQFPNYSSELNVNALLLGDSALYLCASSVRSNQPQHFGDGTRLSIL.

The rearrangement uses TRBV6-4 and TRBJ1-5; D is unclear. Trimming removed 0 bases at V and 5 bases at J, with 8 bases between. The CDR3 loop spans 14 amino acids. Germline V gives CDR1 MRHNA, CDR2 SNTAGT. The CDR3 sequence: CASSDSNKYQPQHF. For the CDR3, the DNA is TGTGCCAGCAGTGACTCAAACAAATATCAGCCCCAGCATTTT.

The chain joins TRBV7-2 to TRBJ2-7; TRBD2 aligns across 8 bases. Germline assignment: CDR1 SGHTA and CDR2 FQGNSA. J was trimmed by 4 bases and V by 2 bases; bases with no gene match: 7. The CDR3 runs to 15 residues. The CDR3 here is CASSLIAGGLYEQYF. CDR3 nucleotides: TGTGCCAGCAGCTTAATCGCGGGGGGACTATACGAGCAGTACTTC.

The chain uses TRBV18 and TRBJ1-4; D possibly corresponds to TRBD1 (5 bases). Trimming stripped 3 bases from V and 0 bases from J, with 11 bases between. This CDR3 region has 16 residues. From germline, CDR1 is KGHSH and CDR2 LQKENI. CDR3 nucleotide sequence: TGTGCCAGCTCACCCGACAGCGCTGCAACTAATGAAAAACTGTTTTTT. Encoded protein: CASSPDSAATNEKLFF. Combining the CDR3 with reference TRBV18 and TRBJ1-4 gives the whole variable domain NAGVMQNPRHLVRRRGQEARLRCSPMKGHSHVYWYRQLPEEGLKFMVYLQKENIIDESGMPKERFSAEFPKEGPSILRIQQVVRGDSAAYFCASSPDSAATNEKLFFGSGTQLSVL.

V is TRBV10-2 and J is TRBJ1-5; D might be TRBD1 (5 bases). V was cut by 3 bases and J by 6 bases, with 12 bases left in between. Germline V lookup: CDR1 WSHSY, CDR2 SAAADI. CDR3 length equals 14 residues. CDR3 residues: CASSDRAGSQPQHF. The CDR3 region has the DNA TGCGCCAGCAGTGACAGGGCCGGCAGTCAGCCCCAGCATTTT.

The chain recombines TRBV7-9 with TRBJ2-4; D not certain. Trimming stripped 5 bases from V and 5 bases from J, with 7 bases between. This CDR3 comprises 12 residues. Germline CDR1 SEHNR, CDR2 FQNEAQ (reference sequence). CDR3 DNA: TGTGCCAGCAGCCCCTTCCAAAACATTCAGTACTTC. It specifies CASSPFQNIQYF.

The V call is TRBV5-1, the J call TRBJ2-3; 9 bases align to TRBD1. V trimming: 4 bases; J trimming: 6 bases; junction bases outside the gene matches: 12. CDR3 length equals 16 residues. Germline V gene lookup returns CDR1 SGHRS and CDR2 YFSETQ. CDR3 protein: CASSGGRDRDRDTQYF. The CDR3 DNA reads TGCGCCAGCAGCGGGGGCCGGGACAGGGACCGGGATACGCAGTATTTT. Combining the CDR3 with reference TRBV5-1 and TRBJ2-3 gives the whole variable domain KAGVTQTPRYLIKTRGQQVTLSCSPISGHRSVSWYQQTPGQGLQFLFEYFSETQRNKGNFPGRFSGRQFSNSRSEMNVSTLELGDSALYLCASSGGRDRDRDTQYFGPGTRLTVL.

The sample holds a few counts of this clone. The rearrangement links TRBV7-9 to TRBJ2-3, with D hard to call. This CDR3 region has 16 residues. V was pared by 6 bases and J by 1 base, with 17 bases between. Germline V gene lookup returns CDR1 SEHNR and CDR2 FQNEAQ (reference sequence). Written as DNA, the CDR3 is TGTGCCAGCAGTCTTAATAAGCGCTTCGGCACAGATACGCAGTATTTT. Its translation: CASSLNKRFGTDTQYF. The full variable domain, its missing parts supplied by reference TRBV7-9 and TRBJ2-3, is DTGVSQNPRHKITKRGQNVTFRCDPISEHNRLYWYRQTLGQGPEFLTYFQNEAQLEKSRLLSDRFSAERPKGSFSTLEIQRTEQGDSAMYLCASSLNKRFGTDTQYFGPGTRLTVL.

V is TRBV27 and J is TRBJ1-2; D call uncertain. The V end lost 2 bases, the J end lost 3 bases, and 7 bases lay between the germline ends. The CDR3 covers 13 residues. Germline V gene data show CDR1 as MNHEY and CDR2 as SMNVEV (reference sequence). The DNA for the CDR3 is TGTGCCAGCAGTTTAAGTCCGGACTATGGCTACACCTTC. This gives the protein CASSLSPDYGYTF.

This chain joins TRBV30 and TRBJ1-1, with D possibly being TRBD1 (5 bases). This CDR3 has 14 amino acids. The V gene lost 0 bases and the J gene lost 5 bases, with 13 bases spanning the gap. CDR1 and CDR2 (germline): GTSNPN, SVGIG (reference sequence). CDR3 sequence reads: CAWSVLAGRTEAFF. The CDR3 DNA reads as TGTGCCTGGAGTGTACTCGCAGGGAGGACTGAAGCTTTCTTT.